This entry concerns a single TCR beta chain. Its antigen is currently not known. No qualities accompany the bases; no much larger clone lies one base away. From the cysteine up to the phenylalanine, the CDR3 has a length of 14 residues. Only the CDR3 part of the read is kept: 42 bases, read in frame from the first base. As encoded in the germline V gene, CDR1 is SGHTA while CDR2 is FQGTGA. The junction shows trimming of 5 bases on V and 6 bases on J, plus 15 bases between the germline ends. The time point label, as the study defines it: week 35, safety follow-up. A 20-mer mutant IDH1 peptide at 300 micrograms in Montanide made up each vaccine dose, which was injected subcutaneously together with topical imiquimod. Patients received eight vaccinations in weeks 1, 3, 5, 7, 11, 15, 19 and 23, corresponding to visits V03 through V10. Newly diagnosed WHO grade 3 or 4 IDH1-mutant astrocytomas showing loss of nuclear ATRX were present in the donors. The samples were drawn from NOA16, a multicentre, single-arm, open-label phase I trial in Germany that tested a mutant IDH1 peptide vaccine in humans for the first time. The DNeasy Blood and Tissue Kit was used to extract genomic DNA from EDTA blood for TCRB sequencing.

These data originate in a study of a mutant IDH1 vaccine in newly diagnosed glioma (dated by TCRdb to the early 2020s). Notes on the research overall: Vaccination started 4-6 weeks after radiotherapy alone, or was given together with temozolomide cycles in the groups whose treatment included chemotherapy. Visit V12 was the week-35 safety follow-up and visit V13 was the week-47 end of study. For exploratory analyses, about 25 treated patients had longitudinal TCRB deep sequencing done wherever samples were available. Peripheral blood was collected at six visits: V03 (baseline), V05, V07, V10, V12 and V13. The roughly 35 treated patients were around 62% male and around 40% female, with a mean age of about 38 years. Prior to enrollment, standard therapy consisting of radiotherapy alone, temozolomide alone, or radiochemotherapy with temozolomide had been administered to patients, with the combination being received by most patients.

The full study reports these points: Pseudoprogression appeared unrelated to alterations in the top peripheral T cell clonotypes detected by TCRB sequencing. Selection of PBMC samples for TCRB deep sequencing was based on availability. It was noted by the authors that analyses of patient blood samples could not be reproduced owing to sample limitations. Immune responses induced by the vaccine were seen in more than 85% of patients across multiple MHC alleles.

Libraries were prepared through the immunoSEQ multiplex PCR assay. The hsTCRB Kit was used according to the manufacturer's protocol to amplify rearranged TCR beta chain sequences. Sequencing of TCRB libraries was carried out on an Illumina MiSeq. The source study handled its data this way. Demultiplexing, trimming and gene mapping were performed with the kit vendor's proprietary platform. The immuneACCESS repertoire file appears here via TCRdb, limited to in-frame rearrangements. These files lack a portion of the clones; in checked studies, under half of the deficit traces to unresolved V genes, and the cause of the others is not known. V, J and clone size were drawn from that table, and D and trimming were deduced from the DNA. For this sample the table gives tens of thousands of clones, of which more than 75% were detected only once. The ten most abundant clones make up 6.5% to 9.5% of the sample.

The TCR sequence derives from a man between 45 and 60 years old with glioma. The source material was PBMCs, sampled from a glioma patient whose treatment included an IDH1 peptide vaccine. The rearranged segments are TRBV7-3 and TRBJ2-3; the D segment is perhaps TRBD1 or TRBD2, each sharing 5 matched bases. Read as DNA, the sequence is TGTGCCAGCAGCGGGACGGGTACCAGGGATACGCAGTATTTT. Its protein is CASSGTGTRDTQYF.